The 24 T cell receptor beta chains below were found in one sample sequenced in a study of post-analysis software for immune sequencing data. Study-wide points: In patients, about 5 TRBV segments were more frequent than in controls, with TRBV5-6, TRBV5-1 and TRBV20-1 among them.

Which antigens these TCRs recognize remains unknown. cDNA libraries for TCR beta contained unique molecular identifiers. TCRdb ran MiXCR on the PCR reads and lists one entry per CDR3 protein. This table holds hundreds of thousands of distinct CDR3 sequences, roughly two fifths found once. The source material was blood. The origin of the receptors is a girl aged 5-17 years with multiple sclerosis.

This clonotype was observed a handful of times. This sequence joins TRBV20-1 and TRBJ2-5; 10 nucleotides match TRBD2. Matching the DNA end better, TRBJ2-7 makes the J call doubtful. The germline V gene has CDR1 DFQATT and CDR2 SNEGSKA (reference sequence). The CDR3 has 15 amino acids. CDR3 nucleotides: TGCAGTGCTAGTTTCCCTAGCGGGAGAAAATACGAGCAGTACTTC. It specifies CSASFPSGRKYEQYF.

The chain has TRBV7-6 and TRBJ1-6; 8 bases map to TRBD1. CDR1 is SGHVS and CDR2 is FNYEAQ in the germline V gene. The trim removed 4 bases at V and 8 bases at J, leaving 7 bases unmatched. This CDR3 has 15 amino acids. CDR3 sequence: CASSCRGLDDSPLHF. CDR3 nucleotides: TGTGCCAGCAGCTGCAGGGGGCTAGATGATTCACCCCTCCACTTT.

This clonotype has more than one count but fewer than ten. The rearrangement links TRBV20-1 to TRBJ1-4, with 7 bases matching TRBD1. J was trimmed by 8 bases and V by 6 bases; bases with no gene match: 9. Germline V gives CDR1 DFQATT, CDR2 SNEGSKA (reference sequence). The CDR3 spans 13 residues. CDR3 bases: TGCAGTGCCCTGGACAGGCCGTCAGAAAAACTGTTTTTT. Its protein product is CSALDRPSEKLFF.

This clonotype turned up a few times. The gene calls are TRBV29-1 and TRBJ2-5; 10 bases are shared with TRBD2. CDR3 length: 13 amino acids. The ends lost 7 bases at V and 11 bases at J; junction bases unmatched: 13. Germline loops: CDR1 SQVTM, CDR2 ANQGSEA. CDR3 protein: CSALAGANNEQYF. The CDR3, as DNA: TGCAGCGCCCTAGCGGGGGCTAACAATGAGCAGTACTTC.

This clonotype was recorded once. The chain is built from TRBV25-1 and TRBJ2-1, with D hard to call. Trimming shortened V by 2 bases and J by 8 bases, and 10 bases separated the two germline ends. The germline gives CDR1 MGHDK, CDR2 SYGVNS. This CDR3 is 13 amino acids long. The CDR3 is CASSEPPRDEQFF. CDR3 bases: TGTGCCAGCAGTGAACCACCCCGGGATGAGCAGTTCTTC.

This chain links TRBV29-1 with TRBJ2-3; D might be TRBD2 (5 bases). The V and J ends lost 6 bases and 0 bases respectively, with 7 bases between them. Germline V CDR1 and CDR2: SQVTM, ANQGSEA. The CDR3 has 12 amino acids. In nucleotides, the CDR3 is TGCAGCGTAGCGGACAGCACAGATACGCAGTATTTT. Its protein product is CSVADSTDTQYF.

This clonotype was seen only a few times. V is TRBV5-1 and J is TRBJ2-5; 9 nucleotides match TRBD1. V dropped 7 bases and J dropped 2; count of bases not matched to a gene: 0. CDR1 is SGHRS and CDR2 is YFSETQ in the germline V gene. CDR3 size: 12 residues. The CDR3 DNA reads TGCGCCAGCGGGACAGGGCAAGAGACCCAGTACTTC. It yields the protein CASGTGQETQYF. The full variable domain, in which reference TRBV5-1 and TRBJ2-5 provide the parts outside the CDR3, is KAGVTQTPRYLIKTRGQQVTLSCSPISGHRSVSWYQQTPGQGLQFLFEYFSETQRNKGNFPGRFSGRQFSNSRSEMNVSTLELGDSALYLCASGTGQETQYFGPGTRLLVL.

The chain links TRBV6-1 to TRBJ1-5; no clear D gene. Germline V CDR1 and CDR2: MNHNS, SASEGT. This CDR3 is built from 16 residues. Trimming pared 0 bases from V and 4 bases from J, leaving 13 bases between. CDR3 DNA sequence: TGTGCCAGCAGTGAAGCAACACCTTGGGCTAATCAGCCCCAGCATTTT. As protein: CASSEATPWANQPQHF.

About this clonotype: The conserved final phenylalanine or tryptophan is absent from the CDR3, which likely points to a read error. The chain combines TRBV12-3 or TRBV12-4 with TRBJ2-1, with 9 bases that match TRBD2. V shed 3 bases, J shed 7 bases, and the junction held 19 bases outside the gene matches. The CDR3 sequence is 19 residues long. CDR3 coding DNA: TGTGCCAGCAGTTTCCCTGCGCGGGAGGGCTGGACTCGTGTGAATGAGCAGTTCGTC. It codes for CASSFPAREGWTRVNEQFV.

The CDR3 region is CASSRRVQGLGDEQFF. DNA of the CDR3: TGTGCCAGCAGCCGAAGAGTTCAGGGACTCGGCGATGAGCAGTTCTTC. The V and J genes are TRBV3-1 and TRBJ2-1, with D tentatively TRBD2 (6 bases). V was trimmed by 4 bases and J by 8 bases, leaving 21 bases between them. The CDR3 length is 16 residues. The germline gives CDR1 LGHDT, CDR2 YNNKEL (reference sequence).

This chain links TRBV4-1 with TRBJ1-6; a weak D match, TRBD1 (6 bases). From germline, CDR1 is MGHRA and CDR2 YSYEKL. V was shortened by 0 bases and J by 8 bases, with 8 bases between the two germline ends. The CDR3 has 14 amino acids. CDR3 coding DNA: TGCGCCAGCAGCCAAGAAAGGGGGGATTCACCCCTCCACTTT. Translated: CASSQERGDSPLHF.

This clonotype was seen only a few times. This chain connects TRBV4-1 to TRBJ2-7, with D possibly being TRBD2 (5 bases). V was cut by 0 bases and J by 3 bases, with 15 bases left in between. The germline CDR1 and CDR2 sequences are MGHRA and YSYEKL. CDR3 length: 16 residues. The DNA of the CDR3 is TGCGCCAGCAGCCAAGACCTTAGCGAGAGGGTCTACGAGCAGTACTTC. Amino acids: CASSQDLSERVYEQYF.

This chain links TRBV6-1 with TRBJ2-7; 8 bases are shared with TRBD2. The better agreement between TRBJ2-5 and the DNA end casts doubt on the J call. Germline-derived CDR1 and CDR2 are MNHNS and SASEGT. The CDR3 is 14 residues long. The CDR3 sequence is CASLDTSGRGTQYF. The CDR3 DNA reads as TGTGCCAGCCTCGACACTAGCGGTAGAGGGACCCAGTACTTC.

This clonotype appeared many times. This chain links TRBV4-1 with TRBJ2-7, with 9 bases matching TRBD1. CDR1 and CDR2 from the germline V gene are MGHRA and YSYEKL. The CDR3 contains 15 residues. Trimming removed 0 bases from V and 6 bases from J; junction bases left unmatched: 6. This CDR3 is CASSQDTGTGSEQYF. In nucleotides, the CDR3 is TGCGCCAGCAGCCAAGACACCGGGACAGGGAGCGAGCAGTACTTC.

The table lists this clonotype with a count of one. CDR3 DNA sequence: TGTGCCAGCAGTCAATGGACCGAGGGCAATCAGCCCCAGCATTTT. Translation: CASSQWTEGNQPQHF. The genes are TRBV12-3 or TRBV12-4 and TRBJ1-5; no definite D call. The CDR3 is 15 residues long. The V and J ends lost 5 bases and 2 bases respectively, with 13 bases between them.

In this sample, this clonotype turned up many times. This chain links TRBV12-3 or TRBV12-4 with TRBJ1-5; TRBD1 matches 7 bases. The J segment lost 6 bases and the V segment lost 6 bases, leaving 5 bases of the junction unmatched. The CDR3 runs to 13 residues. In nucleotides, the CDR3 is TGTGCCAGCAGCCCAGACAGGGTTCAGCCCCAGCATTTT. It is translated as CASSPDRVQPQHF.

The rearrangement uses TRBV24-1 and TRBJ2-2; either TRBD1 or TRBD2 may supply D (5 bases each). Between the trimmed V and J ends, which lost 5 bases and 0 bases, there was a span of 12 bases. Per germline, CDR1 KGHDR and CDR2 SFDVKD. The CDR3 is made up of 16 amino acids. CDR3 nucleotide sequence: TGTGCCACCAGTGGGTTTGGGACGGCGAACACCGGGGAGCTGTTTTTT. Amino acids: CATSGFGTANTGELFF.

This chain uses TRBV2 with TRBJ2-7; no reliable D call. With 8 bases removed from V and 2 bases from J, the gap between germline ends came to 10 bases. The germline CDR1 and CDR2 sequences are SNHLY and FYNNEI. This CDR3 is built from 12 residues. The CDR3 bases are TGTGCCAGCGGTAGACTTACCTACGAGCAGTACTTC. This sequence encodes CASGRLTYEQYF.

The rearrangement joins TRBV20-1 to TRBJ2-1; the match to TRBD2 covers 8 bases. CDR1 and CDR2 from the germline V gene are DFQATT and SNEGSKA (reference sequence). The J segment lost 9 bases and the V segment lost 1 base, leaving 14 bases of the junction unmatched. The length of the CDR3 is 16 residues. The CDR3 loop is CSARVESGGNWGEQFF. The CDR3 DNA reads TGCAGTGCTAGAGTGGAAAGCGGGGGAAACTGGGGTGAGCAGTTCTTC.

A remark on this clonotype: Compared with germline, one end of the junction differs, possibly owing to a read error. The V gene is TRBV7-9, the J gene TRBJ2-5, with TRBD1 as a possible D gene (8 bases). The J call may be wrong; the DNA end is better matched by TRBJ2-7. The CDR3 runs 14 residues. Germline CDR1 SEHNR, CDR2 FQNEAQ (reference sequence). CDR3 sequence (DNA): TGTGCCGGCAGCCAGGGGGCTAGCGGATACGAGCAGTACTTC. Translation gives CAGSQGASGYEQYF.

The V call is TRBV5-1, the J call TRBJ1-1; 8 bases align to TRBD1. The CDR3 length is 15 residues. Germline CDR1 and CDR2: SGHRS and YFSETQ. After removal of 4 bases from V and 3 bases from J, the junction contained 8 bases not matched to a gene. CDR3 region: CASSTGTGQDTEAFF. The CDR3 DNA sequence: TGCGCCAGCAGCACCGGGACAGGTCAGGACACTGAAGCTTTCTTT.

Details on this clonotype: The junction departs from the called germline gene at one end, perhaps through a read error. The V and J genes are TRBV5-1 and TRBJ2-4, with D tentatively TRBD1 (9 bases). The end of the DNA fits TRBJ2-7 better, so the J call may be wrong. The germline CDR1 and CDR2 sequences are SGHRS and YFSETQ. CDR3 length: 15 residues. The CDR3 sequence is CDSSLVAGQGYEQYF. CDR3 sequence (DNA): TGCGACAGCAGCTTGGTAGCGGGACAGGGTTACGAGCAGTACTTC.

This clonotype is a singleton in its sample. The chain employs TRBV20-1 and TRBJ1-5, with unresolved D. Per the germline V gene, CDR1 is DFQATT and CDR2 is SNEGSKA (reference sequence). The ends were cut back, 0 bases at V and 1 base at J, with 13 bases in the middle. The CDR3 covers 16 residues. This chain's CDR3 is CSARDRETRSNQPQHF. The CDR3 DNA reads as TGCAGTGCTAGAGATCGGGAGACAAGAAGCAATCAGCCCCAGCATTTT.

The chain links TRBV29-1 to TRBJ1-5, with 9 bases matching TRBD1. V lost 7 bases, J lost 7 bases, and 5 bases stayed unmatched. This CDR3 spans 12 amino acids. Germline V gene lookup returns CDR1 SQVTM and CDR2 ANQGSEA. CDR3: CSAATGGQPQHF. DNA of the CDR3: TGCAGCGCCGCGACAGGGGGGCAGCCCCAGCATTTT.